This T cell receptor beta chain came from a study of identifying expanded T cells in peripheral blood. The data were produced by immunoSEQ multiplex PCR, yet TCRdb's version contains in-frame clones alone and is incomplete. The table lists tens of thousands of clones, about 85% of them singletons. Study outcomes and limitations: Clone count variance between roughly 2-week samples rose with total template count. Over two and four weeks, about 16 and 20 clones changed, versus approximately 1.2 between replicates.

CDR3 length equals 16 residues. V lost 0 bases and J lost 4, with 16 bases in between. Looked up from germline, CDR1 is SGHDT and CDR2 is YYEEEE. In the case of this clone: Its cognate antigen is unknown.

V and J are TRBV5-6 and TRBJ1-1, with a tentative D call TRBD1 (5 bases). The sequenced sample was blood. This TCR came from a person aged 18-69 years in good health. CDR3 sequence: CASSLAEGRGPTEAFF. The CDR3 DNA is TGTGCCAGCAGCTTGGCTGAGGGGAGGGGCCCCACTGAAGCTTTCTTT.